This record looks at one T cell receptor beta chain sequence and its context. Its target is not known. These data come from a study of cytomegalovirus exposure and HLA in healthy donors. As for the study in general: The 130 or so validation repertoires, a later analysis reported, used the same platform as the 666 first-cohort repertoires. Whole-study results and caveats: According to the study, approximately 150 TCR beta chains were cytomegalovirus-associated. Among the CMV-associated chains, a few were confirmed in vitro as specific for CMV antigens.

The assay was immunoSEQ multiplex PCR, and TCRdb's table has in-frame clones only and misses some. The data contain about 120,000 clones, 85% to 90% of them singletons. The approximately 120-subject validation cohort, separate from the approximately 670-subject first cohort, included the donors. This CDR3 comprises 15 residues. From germline, CDR1 is SGHAT and CDR2 FQNNGV. The V gene end was trimmed by 3 bases and the J gene end by 2 bases; junction bases not matched to a gene: 5. Sample: PBMCs. The chain employs TRBV11-2 and TRBJ2-5, with 8 bases that match TRBD2. The TCR was taken from a woman aged 25 to 39 in good health and CMV-seronegative. The CDR3 DNA sequence: TGTGCCAGCAGCTTCGGCGGGGGGTTACAAGAGACCCAGTACTTC. Its translation: CASSFGGGLQETQYF.